This TCR beta chain is from a study of blood T cell repertoires in COVID-19. Study context: The analysed material was cDNA or gDNA that came from T cells, B-cell-depleted T cells, or PBMCs.

This clone was seen just once. Profiled with immunoSEQ multiplex PCR; TCRdb holds only in-frame clones, not every one. The sample lists roughly 330,000 clones, around 87% occurring once. The CDR3 extends over 14 amino acids. With 3 bases removed from V and 5 bases from J, the gap between germline ends came to 14 bases. Germline values: CDR1 MNHEY, CDR2 SVGAGI. The sequenced material came from PBMCs or T cells enriched from blood (not recorded which). This receptor was identified in a woman between 25 and 40 years old who had recovered from COVID-19. This chain connects TRBV6-5 to TRBJ2-7, with D maybe TRBD2 (5 bases). The CDR3 loop is CASSYGGSWNEQYF. The CDR3, as DNA: TGTGCCAGCAGTTATGGAGGTAGTTGGAACGAGCAGTACTTC.